This T cell receptor (beta chain) was identified during a study of blood T cell repertoires in COVID-19. Background on the study: Sources were T cells, B-cell-depleted T cells, or PBMCs; the material itself was cDNA or gDNA.

The V gene's germline CDR1 is LNHDA and CDR2 SQIVND (reference sequence). Trimming left V 4 bases short and J 0 bases short, with 10 bases between. CDR3 length: 15 residues. Authors' analysis steps: Amplification from reference gene primers served as the basis for estimated nucleated cell counts. Sequenced by immunoSEQ multiplex PCR; TCRdb stores in-frame clones only, minus some. That table gives V, J and clone size, and the DNA gave D and trimming. The sample holds about 12,000 clones; around 90% are singletons and the top ten take 28%. The receptor was derived from a woman in her sixties or seventies with active COVID-19. The chain links TRBV19 to TRBJ1-5; weak D call: TRBD1 (5 bases). Sequencing was done on a sample of peripheral blood. For the CDR3, the DNA is TGTGCCAGTAGTAGCCCAAGGGGTAGCAATCAGCCCCAGCATTTT. Protein product: CASSSPRGSNQPQHF.